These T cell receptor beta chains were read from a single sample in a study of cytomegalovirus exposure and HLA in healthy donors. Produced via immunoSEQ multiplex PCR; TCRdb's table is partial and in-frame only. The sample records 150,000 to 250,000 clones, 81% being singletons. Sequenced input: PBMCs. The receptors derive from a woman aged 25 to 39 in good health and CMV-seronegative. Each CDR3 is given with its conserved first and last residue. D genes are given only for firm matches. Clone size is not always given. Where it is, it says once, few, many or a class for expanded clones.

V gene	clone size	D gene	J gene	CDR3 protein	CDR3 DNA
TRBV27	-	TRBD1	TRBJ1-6	CASSPRRDSYNSPLHF	TGTGCCAGCAGTCCACGCCGGGACAGTTATAATTCACCCCTCCACTTT
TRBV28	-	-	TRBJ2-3	CASGGLVTDTQYF	TGTGCCAGTGGCGGCCTAGTTACAGATACGCAGTATTTT
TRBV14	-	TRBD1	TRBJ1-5	CASSPGGNQPQHF	TGTGCCAGCAGCCCAGGGGGGAATCAGCCCCAGCATTTT
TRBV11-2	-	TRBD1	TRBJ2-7	CASVGQGAREQYF	TGTGCCAGCGTGGGACAGGGGGCGAGGGAGCAGTACTTC
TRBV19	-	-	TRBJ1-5	CASSISGNQPQHF	TGTGCCAGTAGTATATCCGGCAATCAGCCCCAGCATTTT
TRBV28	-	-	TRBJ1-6	CASSLEPVQSPLHF	TGTGCCAGCAGTTTAGAGCCGGTCCAATCACCCCTCCACTTT
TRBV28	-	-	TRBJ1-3	CASSLGGSRSGNTIYF	TGTGCCAGCAGTTTAGGGGGCTCCCGCTCTGGAAACACCATATATTTT
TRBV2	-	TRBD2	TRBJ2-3	CASRGEAGVIVDTQYF	TGTGCCAGCAGGGGAGAAGCGGGAGTGATCGTAGATACGCAGTATTTT
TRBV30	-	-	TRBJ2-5	CAWSRTVTKETQYF	TGTGCCTGGAGTCGGACAGTGACGAAAGAGACCCAGTACTTC
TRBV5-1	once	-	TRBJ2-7	CASSFLESVHEQYF	TGCGCCAGCAGTTTTCTAGAAAGTGTCCACGAGCAGTACTTC
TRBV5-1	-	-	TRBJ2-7	CASSPDGGGYEQYF	TGCGCCAGCAGCCCCGACGGGGGTGGGTACGAGCAGTACTTC
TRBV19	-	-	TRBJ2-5	CASSGMRLGLETQYF	TGTGCCAGTAGCGGAATGAGACTAGGGCTGGAGACCCAGTACTTC
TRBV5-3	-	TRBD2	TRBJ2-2	CARSHSGRGTGELFF	TGTGCCAGAAGCCATAGCGGGAGAGGCACCGGGGAGCTGTTTTTT
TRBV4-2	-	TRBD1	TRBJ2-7	CASSPGQGESYEQYF	TGTGCCAGCAGCCCAGGACAGGGGGAGTCCTACGAGCAGTACTTC